This entry lists 16 T cell receptor beta chains sequenced from one sample in a study of T cell responses to AZD1222 COVID-19 vaccine. Sequencing was performed with immunoSEQ multiplex PCR; in TCRdb, only in-frame clones are kept and a portion is missing. The repertoire holds around 160,000 clones, with 80% to 85% as singletons. The sequencing used peripheral blood, collected on day 0 of MenACWY control vaccination. The origin of the receptors is an adult in good health.

This sequence joins TRBV12-5 and TRBJ2-7; TRBD2 is a possible D gene (6 bases). Germline V lookup: CDR1 LGHNT, CDR2 FRNRAP. The CDR3 covers 17 residues. Between the trimmed V and J ends, which lost 0 bases and 0 bases, there was a span of 15 bases. This chain's CDR3 is CASGLVGRGLSSYEQYV. DNA for the CDR3: TGTGCTAGTGGTTTGGTGGGGCGGGGTTTGAGCTCCTACGAGCAGTACGTC.

CDR3 sequence (DNA): TGTGCCAGCAGCCGAACCAAGGGGGGGGCGTGGACCGGGGCCAACGTCCTGACTTTC. Residues: CASSRTKGGAWTGANVLTF. The V and J genes are TRBV11-2 and TRBJ2-6; the D gene is possibly TRBD2 (7 bases). The CDR3 sequence is 19 residues long. The germline V gene encodes CDR1 SGHAT and CDR2 FQNNGV. Deletions cut 5 bases from V and 4 bases from J, with 24 bases between.

The rearrangement uses TRBV14 and TRBJ1-4, with TRBD1 as a possible D gene (5 bases). Germline V gene sequence: CDR1 SGHDN, CDR2 FVKESK. With 1 base removed from V and 8 bases from J, the gap between germline ends came to 14 bases. The CDR3 totals 15 residues. DNA of the CDR3: TGTGCCAGCAGCCAAGGTCGGGGGACTCGAGAAAAACTGTTTTTT. Its protein product is CASSQGRGTREKLFF.

V is TRBV5-4 and J is TRBJ2-7; D uncertain. The CDR3 loop spans 15 amino acids. Germline V gives CDR1 SGHNT, CDR2 YYREEE (reference sequence). The ends were cut back, 0 bases at V and 7 bases at J, with 17 bases in the middle. CDR3 region: CASSLEAGWGQEQYF. The CDR3 DNA sequence: TGTGCCAGCAGCTTGGAGGCAGGCTGGGGTCAGGAGCAGTACTTC. The full variable domain, in which reference TRBV5-4 and TRBJ2-7 provide the parts outside the CDR3, is ETGVTQSPTHLIKTRGQQVTLRCSSQSGHNTVSWYQQALGQGPQFIFQYYREEENGRGNFPPRFSGLQFPNYSSELNVNALELDDSALYLCASSLEAGWGQEQYFGPGTRLTVT.

The chain joins TRBV29-1 to TRBJ2-3; D call uncertain. The length of the CDR3 is 14 residues. The V gene's germline CDR1 is SQVTM and CDR2 ANQGSEA. Trimming cost V 1 base and J 1 base, with 9 bases left between them. The CDR3 DNA sequence: TGCAGCGTTGAAGGGGCTTCTCGCACAGATACGCAGTATTTT. Amino acids: CSVEGASRTDTQYF.

The CDR3 sequence is CASSLHTDTQYF. CDR3 nucleotides: TGTGCCAGCAGCCTACACACAGATACGCAGTATTTT. The chain is built from TRBV3-1 (or the pseudogene TRBV3-2) and TRBJ2-3; D call uncertain. CDR3 length equals 12 residues. Germline loops: CDR1 LGHDT, CDR2 YNNKEL (reference sequence). Trimming left V 4 bases short and J 2 bases short, with 4 bases between.

In nucleotides, the CDR3 is TGTGCCAGCAGCCTTACAGGGGGCGGAACCGGGGAGCTGTTTTTT. This encodes CASSLTGGGTGELFF. The genes are TRBV11-1 and TRBJ2-2, with 9 bases identical to TRBD1. J was trimmed by 5 bases and V by 5 bases; bases with no gene match: 6. This CDR3 is 15 amino acids long. The V gene's germline CDR1 is SGHAT and CDR2 FQDESV (reference sequence).

The chain links TRBV28 to TRBJ1-1; D might be TRBD1 (6 bases). The germline gives CDR1 MDHEN, CDR2 SYDVKM. This CDR3 region has 13 residues. Trimming removed 11 bases at V and 0 bases at J, with 13 bases between. The CDR3 region has the DNA TGTGCCGGCAAGGGACACCTGAACACTGAAGCTTTCTTT. Protein product: CAGKGHLNTEAFF.

This sequence joins TRBV5-1 and TRBJ1-1; D perhaps matches TRBD1 (5 bases). Germline V gene sequence: CDR1 SGHRS, CDR2 YFSETQ. The germline V and J ends were trimmed by 4 bases and 0 bases, with 13 bases remaining between them. This CDR3 spans 15 amino acids. CDR3 nucleotides: TGCGCCAGCAGCCTTTCCGGGACCATGAACACTGAAGCTTTCTTT. Translated: CASSLSGTMNTEAFF.

In its sample, this clone was seen a few times. This chain connects TRBV10-2 to TRBJ1-1, with a tentative D call TRBD1 (5 bases). The V gene lost 3 bases and the J gene lost 3 bases, with 17 bases spanning the gap. From germline, CDR1 is WSHSY and CDR2 SAAADI. The length of the CDR3 is 16 residues. CDR3 DNA: TGCGCCAGCAGTGACCCGCCGCGGGGGATGTACACTGAAGCTTTCTTT. Encoded protein: CASSDPPRGMYTEAFF.

V gene TRBV2 combines with J gene TRBJ1-1; 7 positions match TRBD1. CDR3 length: 11 residues. Per the germline V gene, CDR1 is SNHLY and CDR2 is FYNNEI. V lost 11 bases to trimming and J lost 3 bases; unmatched junction nucleotides: 3. CDR3 residues: CAVDRDTEAFF. The DNA for the CDR3 is TGTGCCGTCGACAGGGACACTGAAGCTTTCTTT.

This chain connects TRBV18 to TRBJ1-6; D is uncertain. V gave up 1 base and J gave up 8 bases, with 12 bases separating them. CDR3 length: 15 amino acids. The germline V gene encodes CDR1 KGHSH and CDR2 LQKENI. The chain's CDR3 is CASSPRAALDSPLHF. The CDR3 region has the DNA TGTGCCAGCTCACCACGGGCGGCTTTGGATTCACCCCTCCACTTT.

The chain carries TRBV9 and TRBJ1-4, with D maybe TRBD1 (6 bases). CDR1 and CDR2 from the germline V gene are SGDLS and YYNGEE. This CDR3 is 16 amino acids long. V was cut by 4 bases and J by 8 bases, with 21 bases left in between. CDR3 in amino acids: CASSPRGVGDLEKLFF. The CDR3 nucleotides read TGTGCCAGCAGCCCCAGGGGTGTAGGGGATTTGGAAAAACTGTTTTTT. The full variable domain, rest sourced from reference TRBV9 and TRBJ1-4, is DSGVTQTPKHLITATGQRVTLRCSPRSGDLSVYWYQQSLDQGLQFLIQYYNGEERAKGNILERFSAQQFPDLHSELNLSSLELGDSALYFCASSPRGVGDLEKLFFGSGTQLSVL.

The chain's CDR3 is CASSFSSGTGRDYGYTF. CDR3 in DNA: TGTGCCAGCAGCTTTTCTTCCGGGACAGGGCGGGACTATGGCTACACCTTC. V is TRBV7-9 and J is TRBJ1-2; the match to TRBD1 covers 9 bases. The germline gives CDR1 SEHNR, CDR2 FQNEAQ (reference sequence). This CDR3 region has 17 residues. V shed 3 bases and J 3 bases; nucleotides not matched to a gene: 11.

The CDR3: CASSLSGAGNTIYF. The CDR3 nucleotides are TGTGCCAGCAGTTTATCAGGGGCTGGAAACACCATATATTTT. The genes are TRBV27 and TRBJ1-3, with D possibly being TRBD1 (5 bases). V gave up 0 bases and J gave up 2 bases, with 5 bases separating them. Germline-derived CDR1 and CDR2 are MNHEY and SMNVEV (reference sequence). The CDR3 has 14 amino acids.

Written as DNA, the CDR3 is TGTGCCAGCAGTTTTACAGGGGGAAACACCATATATTTT. It is translated as CASSFTGGNTIYF. The chain has TRBV12-3 or TRBV12-4 and TRBJ1-3; a possible D gene is TRBD1 (6 bases). The length of the CDR3 is 13 residues. V was cut by 3 bases and J by 4 bases, with 7 bases left in between.